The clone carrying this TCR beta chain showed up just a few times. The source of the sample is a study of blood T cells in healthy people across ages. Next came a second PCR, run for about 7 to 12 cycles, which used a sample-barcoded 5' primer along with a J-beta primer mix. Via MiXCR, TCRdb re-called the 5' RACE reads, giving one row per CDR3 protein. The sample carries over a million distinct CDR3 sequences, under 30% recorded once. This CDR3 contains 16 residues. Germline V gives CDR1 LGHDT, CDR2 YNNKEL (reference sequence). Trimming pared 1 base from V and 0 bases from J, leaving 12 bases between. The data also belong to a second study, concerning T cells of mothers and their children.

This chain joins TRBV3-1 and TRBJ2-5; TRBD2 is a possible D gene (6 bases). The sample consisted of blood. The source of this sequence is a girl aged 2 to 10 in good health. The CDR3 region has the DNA TGTGCCAGCAGCCAAGCGGGGGAGACGAACCAAGAGACCCAGTACTTC. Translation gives CASSQAGETNQETQYF.